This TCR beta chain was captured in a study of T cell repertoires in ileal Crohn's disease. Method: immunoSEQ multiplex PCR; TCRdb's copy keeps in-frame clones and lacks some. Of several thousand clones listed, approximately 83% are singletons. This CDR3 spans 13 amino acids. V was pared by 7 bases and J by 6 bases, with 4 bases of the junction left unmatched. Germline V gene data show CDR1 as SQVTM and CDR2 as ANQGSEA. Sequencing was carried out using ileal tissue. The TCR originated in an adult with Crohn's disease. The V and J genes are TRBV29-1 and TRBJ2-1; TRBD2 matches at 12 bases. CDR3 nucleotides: TGCAGCGCGGCTAGCGGGAGGGCCAATGAGCAGTTCTTC. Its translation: CSAASGRANEQFF.